The entry below describes one T cell receptor (beta chain). Its antigen is not known. The data belong to a study of shared clonotypes between healthy human individuals. The trim removed 7 bases at V and 4 bases at J, leaving 9 bases unmatched. Germline values: CDR1 SGHTA, CDR2 FQGNSA. The CDR3 runs to 14 residues. Libraries were prepared by immunoSEQ multiplex PCR; TCRdb keeps only in-frame clonotypes and omits some of them. The table lists approximately 980,000 clones, 76% of them singletons. Findings and limits, study-wide: Generally, naive subsets came out with larger estimated richness than memory subsets. The sampled material consisted only of blood, and tissue repertoires are likely to differ.

This sequence joins TRBV7-2 and TRBJ2-5; 7 bases fit TRBD2. The sequence came from a man between 18 and 35 years old in good health. Sequenced sample: memory CD4+ T cells sorted from blood. Subset indicated: CD45RA-negative fraction. The CDR3 nucleotides read TGTGCCAGCACCCGGGGAGGGGCGAGAGAGACCCAGTACTTC. Protein product: CASTRGGARETQYF.